These 8 T cell receptor beta chains came from one sample sequenced in a study of T cells in Graves' hyperthyroidism and ophthalmopathy. TCR beta CDR3 sequences were amplified from RNA transcripts. First-round RT-PCR targeting the TCR CDR3 was performed with the HTBI primer set. TCRdb recomputed calls from the multiplex PCR reads with MiXCR, one row per CDR3 protein. This table holds approximately 150,000 distinct CDR3 sequences, over 8% found once. Specimen: blood. These receptor sequences come from a woman under 30 with Graves' hyperthyroidism that later progressed to Graves' ophthalmopathy.

This clonotype was seen ten or more times. The chain uses TRBV28 and TRBJ2-5; TRBD1 might be the D (5 bases). CDR1 is MDHEN, CDR2 SYDVKM, per germline. V lost 5 bases and J lost 5, with 9 bases in between. CDR3 length: 12 residues. CDR3 in DNA: TGTGCCAGCAGTAGGGGAACCGAGACCCAGTACTTC. Its translation is CASSRGTETQYF.

This clonotype occurred many times. This rearrangement joins TRBV2 to TRBJ2-5, with D perhaps assigned TRBD1 or TRBD2 (5 bases each). Trimming took 6 bases from V and 5 from J, leaving 16 bases between them. Germline V lookup: CDR1 SNHLY, CDR2 FYNNEI. The CDR3 extends over 14 amino acids. The CDR3 region has the DNA TGTGCCAGCAGCGCCGGGACGGCCTCCGAGACCCAGTACTTC. The encoded protein is CASSAGTASETQYF. The variable domain in full, with the rest retrieved from reference TRBV2 and TRBJ2-5, is EPEVTQTPSHQVTQMGQEVILRCVPISNHLYFYWYRQILGQKVEFLVSFYNNEISEKSEIFDDQFSVERPDGSNFTLKIRSTKLEDSAMYFCASSAGTASETQYFGPGTRLLVL.

This clonotype was seen at least ten times. The gene calls are TRBV29-1 and TRBJ2-5; TRBD1 is a possible D gene (6 bases). V was shortened by 3 bases and J by 2 bases, with 7 bases between the two germline ends. The germline V gene encodes CDR1 SQVTM and CDR2 ANQGSEA. The CDR3 totals 12 residues. CDR3 sequence reads: CSVDRGQETQYF. DNA of the CDR3: TGCAGCGTTGACAGGGGACAAGAGACCCAGTACTTC.

This clonotype was seen repeatedly, ten times or more. The chain joins TRBV7-2 to TRBJ1-1, with unresolved D. CDR3 size: 12 residues. Looked up from germline, CDR1 is SGHTA and CDR2 is FQGNSA. V was shortened by 8 bases and J by 5 bases, with 12 bases between the two germline ends. The CDR3 DNA sequence: TGTGCCAGCGGCCGTATTAGGACTGAAGCTTTCTTT. As protein: CASGRIRTEAFF. Complete variable domain (other parts from reference TRBV7-2 and TRBJ1-1): GAGVSQSPSNKVTEKGKDVELRCDPISGHTALYWYRQSLGQGLEFLIYFQGNSAPDKSGLPSDRFSAERTGGSVSTLTIQRTQQEDSAVYLCASGRIRTEAFFGQGTRLTVV.

A note on this clonotype: One base away lies a much larger clone, so this may be a sequencing read error. The J gene is TRBJ2-5, the V gene TRBV7-9; D is ambiguous. This CDR3 contains 14 residues. Germline lookup yields CDR1 SEHNR and CDR2 FQNEAQ (reference sequence). The CDR3 DNA follows: TGTGCCAGCAGCCCGCCCCCGTACCAAGAGACCCAGCACTTC. Translating it yields CASSPPPYQETQHF.

This clonotype has a handful of counts. V is TRBV20-1 and J is TRBJ2-1; a possible D gene is TRBD1 (7 bases). Trimming cost V 3 bases and J 7 bases, with 16 bases left between them. Germline assignment: CDR1 DFQATT and CDR2 SNEGSKA (reference sequence). This CDR3 region has 14 residues. The CDR3 reads CSASYGAGGNEQFF. The CDR3 DNA reads TGCAGTGCTAGTTACGGGGCAGGGGGGAATGAGCAGTTCTTC.

As to this clonotype: A read error may explain this, as a much larger clone is one base away. The chain employs TRBV20-1 and TRBJ2-3; 7 nucleotides line up with TRBD1. This CDR3 has 14 residues. With V trimmed by 6 bases and J by 0 bases, 6 bases remained unmatched. Germline V gene sequence: CDR1 DFQATT, CDR2 SNEGSKA (reference sequence). As DNA, the CDR3 is TGCAGTGCCACAGGACAGGTGAGCACAGATACGCAGTATTTT. Translated: CSATGQVSTDTQYF.

This clonotype has ten or more counts. The chain uses TRBV5-1 and TRBJ2-7; possibly TRBD1 or TRBD2 for D (6 bases each). The CDR3 length is 17 residues. The germline CDR1 and CDR2 sequences are SGHRS and YFSETQ. The germline V and J ends were trimmed by 1 base and 2 bases, with 19 bases remaining between them. CDR3 residues: CASSLWGAAEATYEQYF. In DNA, the CDR3 is TGCGCCAGCAGCTTGTGGGGGGCGGCGGAAGCGACCTACGAGCAGTACTTC.